This T cell receptor beta chain was identified in a study of cytomegalovirus exposure and HLA in healthy donors. Amplification used 60 Vbeta primers and 13 Jbeta primers. This table comes from immunoSEQ multiplex PCR, and its TCRdb copy is limited to in-frame clones, with some not included. The profile covers roughly 190,000 clones, with about four fifths appearing a single time and roughly a tenth taken by the ten largest. The clonotype comes from a woman aged 45-65 years in good health and CMV-seropositive. Sequenced input: PBMCs.

The CDR3 loop is CASSEDRTYGYTF. CDR3 in DNA: TGTGCCAGCAGCGAGGACAGGACCTATGGCTACACCTTC. The chain has TRBV5-4 and TRBJ1-2; 7 bases align to TRBD1. V shed 4 bases and J 4 bases; nucleotides not matched to a gene: 4. Germline CDR1 reads SGHNT; CDR2 reads YYREEE (reference sequence). This CDR3 comprises 13 residues.